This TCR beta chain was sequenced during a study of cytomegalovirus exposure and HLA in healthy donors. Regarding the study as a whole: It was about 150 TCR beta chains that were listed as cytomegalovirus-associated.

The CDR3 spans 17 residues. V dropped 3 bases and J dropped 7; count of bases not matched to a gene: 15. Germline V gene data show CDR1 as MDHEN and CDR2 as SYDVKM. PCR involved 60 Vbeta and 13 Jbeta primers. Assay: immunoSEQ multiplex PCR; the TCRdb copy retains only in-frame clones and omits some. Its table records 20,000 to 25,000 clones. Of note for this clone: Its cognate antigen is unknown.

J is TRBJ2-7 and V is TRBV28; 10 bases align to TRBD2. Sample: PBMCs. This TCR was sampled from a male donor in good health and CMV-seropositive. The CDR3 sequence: CASSLFGLSSGGREQYF. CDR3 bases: TGTGCCAGCAGTTTGTTCGGGCTTTCTAGCGGGGGTCGGGAGCAGTACTTC.